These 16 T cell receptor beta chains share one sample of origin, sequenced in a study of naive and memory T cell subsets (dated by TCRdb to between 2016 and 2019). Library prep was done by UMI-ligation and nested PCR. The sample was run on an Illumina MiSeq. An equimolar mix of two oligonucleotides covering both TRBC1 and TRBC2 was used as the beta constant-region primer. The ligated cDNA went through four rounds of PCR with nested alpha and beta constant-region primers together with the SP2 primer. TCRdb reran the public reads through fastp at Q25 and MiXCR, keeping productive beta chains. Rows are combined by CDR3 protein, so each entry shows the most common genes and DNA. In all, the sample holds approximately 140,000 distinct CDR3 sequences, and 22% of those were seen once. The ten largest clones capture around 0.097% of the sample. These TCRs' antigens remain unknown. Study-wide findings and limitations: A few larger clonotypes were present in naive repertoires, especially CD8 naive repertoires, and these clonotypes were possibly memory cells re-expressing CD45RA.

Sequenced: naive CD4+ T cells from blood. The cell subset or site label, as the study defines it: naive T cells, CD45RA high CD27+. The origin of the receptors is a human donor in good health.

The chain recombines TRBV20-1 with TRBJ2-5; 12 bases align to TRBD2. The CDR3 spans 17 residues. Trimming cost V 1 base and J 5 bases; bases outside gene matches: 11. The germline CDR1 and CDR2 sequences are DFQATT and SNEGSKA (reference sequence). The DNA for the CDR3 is TGCAGTGCTAGAGGACTAGCGGGAGTCTTGCTGGGGGAGACCCAGTACTTC. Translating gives CSARGLAGVLLGETQYF.

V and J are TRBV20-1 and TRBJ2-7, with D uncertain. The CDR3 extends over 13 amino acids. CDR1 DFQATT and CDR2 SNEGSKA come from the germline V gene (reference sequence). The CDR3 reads CSARAETGRATVV. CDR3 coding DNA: TGCAGTGCTAGAGCCGAAACTGGACGAGCAACCGTAGTC.

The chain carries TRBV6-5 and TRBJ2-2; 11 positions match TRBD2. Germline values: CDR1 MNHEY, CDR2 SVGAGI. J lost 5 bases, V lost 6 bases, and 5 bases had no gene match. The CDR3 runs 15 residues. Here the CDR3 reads CASSLTSGRTGELFF. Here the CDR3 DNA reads TGTGCCAGCAGCCTAACTAGCGGGAGAACCGGGGAGCTGTTTTTT.

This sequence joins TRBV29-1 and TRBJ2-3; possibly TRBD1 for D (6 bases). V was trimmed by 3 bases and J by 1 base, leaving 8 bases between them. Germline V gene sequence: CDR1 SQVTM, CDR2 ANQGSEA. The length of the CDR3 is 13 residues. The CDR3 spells CSVDSGGTDTQYF. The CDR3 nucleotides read TGCAGCGTTGACTCAGGGGGCACAGATACGCAGTATTTT.

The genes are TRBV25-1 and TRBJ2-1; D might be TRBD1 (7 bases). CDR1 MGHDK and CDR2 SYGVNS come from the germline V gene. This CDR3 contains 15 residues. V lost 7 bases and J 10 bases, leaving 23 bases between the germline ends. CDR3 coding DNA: TGTGCCAGCACCGGGGGACAGTCGATTGAAAGCGAGCAGTTCTTC. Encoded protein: CASTGGQSIESEQFF.

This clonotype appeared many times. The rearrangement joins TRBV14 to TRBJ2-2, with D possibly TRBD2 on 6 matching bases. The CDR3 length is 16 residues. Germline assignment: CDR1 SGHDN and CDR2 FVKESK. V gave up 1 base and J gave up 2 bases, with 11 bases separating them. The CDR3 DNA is TGTGCCAGCAGCCAAGTTAGCGGCCTAAACACCGGGGAGCTGTTTTTT. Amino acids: CASSQVSGLNTGELFF.

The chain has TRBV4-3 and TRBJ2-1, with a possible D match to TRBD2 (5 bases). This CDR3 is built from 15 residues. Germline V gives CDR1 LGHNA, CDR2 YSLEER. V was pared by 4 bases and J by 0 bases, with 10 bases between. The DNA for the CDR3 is TGCGCCAGCAGCCTCCAGGCGGGCTCCTACAATGAGCAGTTCTTC. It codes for CASSLQAGSYNEQFF.

DNA for the CDR3: TGTGCCAGCAATGGCGGGGGGGTTTATCAGCCCCAGCATTTT. This translates into CASNGGGVYQPQHF. V usage is TRBV2 and J usage is TRBJ1-5; a possible D gene is TRBD1 (5 bases). This CDR3 region has 14 residues. Germline CDR1 reads SNHLY; CDR2 reads FYNNEI. V shed 7 bases and J shed 5 bases, with 15 bases lying between them.

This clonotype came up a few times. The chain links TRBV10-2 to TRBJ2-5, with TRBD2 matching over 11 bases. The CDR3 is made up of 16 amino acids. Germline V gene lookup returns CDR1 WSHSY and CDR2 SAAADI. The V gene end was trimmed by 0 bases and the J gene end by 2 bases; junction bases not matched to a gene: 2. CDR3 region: CASSESVAGGQETQYF. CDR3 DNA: TGCGCCAGCAGTGAGTCGGTAGCGGGAGGGCAAGAGACCCAGTACTTC.

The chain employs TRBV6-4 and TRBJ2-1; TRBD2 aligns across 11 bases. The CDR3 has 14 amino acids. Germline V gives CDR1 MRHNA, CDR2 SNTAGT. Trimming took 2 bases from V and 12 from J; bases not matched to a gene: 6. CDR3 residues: CASSDELAGVVQFF. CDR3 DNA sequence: TGTGCCAGCAGTGACGAACTAGCGGGAGTCGTGCAGTTCTTC.

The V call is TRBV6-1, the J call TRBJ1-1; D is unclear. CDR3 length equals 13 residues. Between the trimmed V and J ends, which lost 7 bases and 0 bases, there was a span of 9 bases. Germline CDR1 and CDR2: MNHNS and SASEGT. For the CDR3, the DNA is TGTGCCAGCACCACCACAGTGAACACTGAAGCTTTCTTT. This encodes CASTTTVNTEAFF.

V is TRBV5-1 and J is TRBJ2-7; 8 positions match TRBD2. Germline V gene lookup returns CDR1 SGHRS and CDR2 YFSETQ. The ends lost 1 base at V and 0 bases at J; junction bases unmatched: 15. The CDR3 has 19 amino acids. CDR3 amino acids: CASSLRSSGSTRRSYEQYF. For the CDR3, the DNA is TGCGCCAGCAGCTTGAGATCCAGCGGGAGCACTCGTCGCTCCTACGAGCAGTACTTC. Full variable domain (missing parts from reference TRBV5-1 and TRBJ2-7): KAGVTQTPRYLIKTRGQQVTLSCSPISGHRSVSWYQQTPGQGLQFLFEYFSETQRNKGNFPGRFSGRQFSNSRSEMNVSTLELGDSALYLCASSLRSSGSTRRSYEQYFGPGTRLTVT.

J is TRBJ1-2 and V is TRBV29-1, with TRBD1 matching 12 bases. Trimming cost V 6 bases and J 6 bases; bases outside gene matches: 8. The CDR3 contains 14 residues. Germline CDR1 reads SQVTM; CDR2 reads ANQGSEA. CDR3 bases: TGCAGCGTCGTTAGGGGACAGGGGGCTGATGGCTACACCTTC. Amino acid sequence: CSVVRGQGADGYTF.

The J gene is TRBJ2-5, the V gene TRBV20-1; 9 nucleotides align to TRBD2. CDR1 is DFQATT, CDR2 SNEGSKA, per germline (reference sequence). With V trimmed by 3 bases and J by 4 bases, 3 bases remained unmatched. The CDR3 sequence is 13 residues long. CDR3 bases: TGCAGTGCTAGGTTAGCGGGAGTAGAGACCCAGTACTTC. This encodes CSARLAGVETQYF.

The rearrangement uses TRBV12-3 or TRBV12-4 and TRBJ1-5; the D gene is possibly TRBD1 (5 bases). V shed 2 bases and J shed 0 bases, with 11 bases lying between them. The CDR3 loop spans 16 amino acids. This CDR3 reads CASSLRQGNSNQPQHF. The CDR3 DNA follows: TGTGCCAGCAGTTTACGGCAGGGCAATAGCAATCAGCCCCAGCATTTT.

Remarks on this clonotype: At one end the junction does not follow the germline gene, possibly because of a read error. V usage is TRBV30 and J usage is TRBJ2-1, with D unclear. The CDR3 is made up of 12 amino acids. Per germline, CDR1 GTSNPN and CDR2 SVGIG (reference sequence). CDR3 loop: CAWSDNYDEQFF. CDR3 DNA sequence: TGTGCCTGGAGTGACAACTACGATGAGCAGTTCTTC.